This entry lists 2 T cell receptor beta chains sequenced from one sample in a study of T cell repertoires in cytomegalovirus infection. Their antigen targets remain unknown. Each CDR3 protein is one row after TCRdb ran MiXCR on the reads. Among roughly 920,000 distinct CDR3 sequences listed, around 31% were seen once. The source material was cultured CD8+ T cells from PBMCs, sampled from culture after CMV antigen stimulation. These receptors were taken from a human donor in good health (CMV status not recorded). Some clones in this sample may be carry-over from other donors' samples.

This clonotype has more than one count but fewer than ten. V is TRBV20-1 and J is TRBJ2-3; 8 bases are a match to TRBD2. The length of the CDR3 is 15 residues. The germline V gene has CDR1 DFQATT and CDR2 SNEGSKA (reference sequence). V shed 3 bases and J 2 bases; nucleotides not matched to a gene: 7. CDR3 protein: CSASQISGATDTQYF. Written as DNA, the CDR3 is TGCAGTGCTAGTCAGATTAGCGGGGCCACAGATACGCAGTATTTT.

The J gene is TRBJ2-1, the V gene TRBV2; 10 positions match TRBD1. V was pared by 6 bases and J by 8 bases, with 16 bases of the junction left unmatched. The CDR3 is 17 amino acids. CDR1 is SNHLY, CDR2 FYNNEI, per germline. The CDR3 region has the DNA TGTGCCAGCAGCCACACGGGACAGGGGATAGTTGACGATGAGCAGTTCTTC. Amino acid sequence: CASSHTGQGIVDDEQFF.